This T cell receptor beta chain was profiled in a study of blood T cells in healthy people across ages. Study-wide findings and caveats: Since the PBMCs were unsorted, naive and antigen-experienced cells could not be conclusively compared. With donor CMV status unknown, expanded clonotype changes were possibly confounded.

The length of the CDR3 is 15 residues. The V and J ends lost 4 bases and 6 bases, in that order; junction bases with no gene match: 11. Concerning this clonotype: Its antigen is as yet unknown.

A J-beta primer mix and a sample-barcoded 5' primer were used in a second PCR of roughly 7 to 12 cycles. Individual samples furnished no less than 2.5 million CDR3-containing paired-end reads apiece. TCRdb called the 5' RACE reads again in MiXCR, with one record for every CDR3 protein. The table shows approximately 1,700,000 distinct CDR3 sequences, with about two fifths occurring only once. Each donor was a healthy Caucasian individual from Russia, aged roughly 6 to 90. This sequence was found in a human donor in good health. The source material was blood. This chain uses TRBV12-3 or TRBV12-4 with TRBJ1-2, with 7 bases lining up with TRBD1. The CDR3 DNA reads TGTGCCAGCAGTTCCTCTCAACAGGGGCGGAATGGCTACACCTTC. Its translation is CASSSSQQGRNGYTF.